This record covers a single T cell receptor beta chain. Its antigen is not identified. Germline V gene data show CDR1 as SGHRS and CDR2 as YFSETQ. This CDR3 comprises 14 residues. V was clipped by 3 bases and J by 1 base; unmatched bases: 3. This entry belongs to a study of shared clonotypes between healthy human individuals. General study points: Exclusively blood specimens were collected; tissue repertoires likely differ.

Unsorted PBMC DNA sequencing spanned ten immunoSEQ deep assay plates. Some clones are missing from TCRdb's copy, which holds only in-frame ones; the method was immunoSEQ multiplex PCR. The sample carries roughly 500,000 clones, around 79% recorded once. All donors were Caucasian adults living in Nashville, Tennessee. The chain recombines TRBV5-1 with TRBJ1-1, with 7 bases fitting TRBD1. This receptor was identified in a middle-aged woman in good health. Some clones in this sample may be carry-over from other donors' samples. What was sequenced was PBMCs. CDR3 residues: CASSSWTGNTEAFF. The CDR3 region has the DNA TGCGCCAGCAGCTCCTGGACAGGGAACACTGAAGCTTTCTTT.